A single sample gave rise to the 17 T cell receptor beta chains below, sequenced in a study of blood T cell repertoires in COVID-19. Measured with immunoSEQ multiplex PCR; TCRdb has only the in-frame clones, and not every one. The top ten hold approximately 4.2% of the sample, which has 130,000 to 150,000 clones, about 86% seen once. The sequenced sample consisted of peripheral blood. These receptors all come from a woman in her forties with acute or convalescent COVID-19.

The chain is built from TRBV5-6 and TRBJ2-5; 8 bases match TRBD2. V trimming: 4 bases; J trimming: 5 bases; junction bases outside the gene matches: 10. Looked up from germline, CDR1 is SGHDT and CDR2 is YYEEEE. CDR3 length: 15 amino acids. The CDR3 here is CASSPAGGGVETQYF. CDR3 nucleotides: TGTGCCAGCAGCCCGGCGGGAGGCGGGGTCGAGACCCAGTACTTC.

The gene calls are TRBV19 and TRBJ1-5, with D tentatively TRBD1 (5 bases). Trimming removed 3 bases at V and 7 bases at J, with 13 bases between. CDR1 and CDR2 from the germline V gene are LNHDA and SQIVND (reference sequence). The CDR3 covers 14 residues. CDR3 protein: CASSIGRGWQPQHF. The CDR3 DNA sequence: TGTGCCAGTAGTATTGGTAGGGGTTGGCAGCCCCAGCATTTT.

V usage is TRBV7-9 and J usage is TRBJ1-1; D is possibly TRBD1 (6 bases). Germline V gives CDR1 SEHNR, CDR2 FQNEAQ (reference sequence). The CDR3 has 16 amino acids. With 5 bases removed from V and 4 bases from J, the gap between germline ends came to 20 bases. The CDR3 loop reads CASSPPGHYLSTEAFF. The CDR3 coding sequence is TGTGCCAGCAGCCCACCGGGACACTACCTTTCCACTGAAGCTTTCTTT.

This sequence joins TRBV4-3 and TRBJ1-3, with D unresolved. The germline gives CDR1 LGHNA, CDR2 YSLEER. This CDR3 region has 14 residues. V was shortened by 0 bases and J by 0 bases, with 3 bases between the two germline ends. The CDR3 sequence: CASSQEYSGNTIYF. CDR3 bases: TGCGCCAGCAGCCAAGAGTACTCTGGAAACACCATATATTTT.

The CDR3 sequence is CSARARNTIYF. CDR3 in DNA: TGCAGTGCCAGGGCCCGAAACACCATATATTTT. The V gene is TRBV20-1, the J gene TRBJ1-3; D possibly corresponds to TRBD1 (5 bases). V shed 6 bases and J shed 5 bases, with 8 bases lying between them. The CDR3 totals 11 residues. CDR1 and CDR2 (germline): DFQATT, SNEGSKA (reference sequence).

This clone was observed a few times. The gene calls are TRBV10-3 and TRBJ2-2; D is uncertain. Trimming left V 0 bases short and J 5 bases short, with 4 bases between. Looked up from germline, CDR1 is ENHRY and CDR2 is SYGVKD. The CDR3 loop spans 13 amino acids. Here the CDR3 reads CAISESRTGELFF. The CDR3 nucleotides are TGTGCCATCAGTGAGTCTCGGACCGGGGAGCTGTTTTTT.

The rearrangement uses TRBV2 and TRBJ2-5; TRBD2 matches at 11 bases. This CDR3 region has 16 residues. V gave up 4 bases and J gave up 4 bases; unmatched junction bases: 8. The germline V gene encodes CDR1 SNHLY and CDR2 FYNNEI. CDR3 nucleotides: TGTGCCAGCAGTGCGGAGGCTAGCGGGGGGCGAGAGACCCAGTACTTC. Translated: CASSAEASGGRETQYF.

The chain carries TRBV19 and TRBJ2-1; 8 positions agree with TRBD2. The CDR3 is made up of 15 amino acids. The V gene end was trimmed by 7 bases and the J gene end by 4 bases; junction bases not matched to a gene: 9. Per germline, CDR1 LNHDA and CDR2 SQIVND (reference sequence). The chain's CDR3 is CASTVSGNSYNEQFF. In DNA form, the CDR3 reads TGTGCCAGTACCGTTAGCGGGAACTCTTACAATGAGCAGTTCTTC.

The count of this clone is one. The chain uses TRBV4-2 and TRBJ2-5; TRBD2 aligns across 8 bases. Trimming at V came to 0 bases and at J to 5 bases, leaving 5 bases not matched to a gene. CDR1 is LGHNA, CDR2 YNFKEQ, per germline. The CDR3 has 15 amino acids. CDR3 region: CASSQEPGGGETQYF. CDR3 coding DNA: TGTGCCAGCAGCCAAGAACCGGGAGGGGGGGAGACCCAGTACTTC.

The V and J genes are TRBV18 and TRBJ2-2; D is possibly TRBD1 (5 bases). Germline CDR1 KGHSH, CDR2 LQKENI. V lost 2 bases to trimming and J lost 3 bases, with 16 bases between them. The CDR3 spans 17 residues. CDR3 in amino acids: CASSPGSRGSDTGELFF. The CDR3, as DNA: TGTGCCAGCTCACCAGGGTCAAGGGGATCGGACACCGGGGAGCTGTTTTTT.

The chain carries TRBV11-3 and TRBJ2-1; 8 bases line up with TRBD2. V lost 5 bases, J lost 3 bases, and 9 bases stayed unmatched. The CDR3 runs 16 residues. Germline assignment: CDR1 SGHNT and CDR2 YENEEA. The CDR3 sequence: CASSPTRGAVYNEQFF. In nucleotides, the CDR3 is TGTGCCAGCAGCCCTACGCGGGGGGCTGTCTACAATGAGCAGTTCTTC.

The CDR3 here is CASSIVGGSYEQYF. The CDR3 DNA sequence: TGTGCCAGTAGTATAGTCGGCGGATCCTACGAGCAGTACTTC. The rearrangement joins TRBV19 to TRBJ2-7; no reliable D call. Germline-derived CDR1 and CDR2 are LNHDA and SQIVND (reference sequence). V lost 1 base to trimming and J lost 1 base, with 8 bases between them. CDR3 length: 14 amino acids.

This chain joins TRBV6-2 or TRBV6-3 and TRBJ2-7; D might be TRBD2 (6 bases). V was pared by 3 bases and J by 5 bases, with 14 bases between. The CDR3 is made up of 14 amino acids. From germline, CDR1 is MNHEY and CDR2 SVGEGT. The CDR3 sequence is CASSYTGGVHEQYF. The CDR3 nucleotides read TGTGCCAGCAGTTATACAGGAGGGGTGCACGAGCAGTACTTC.

This chain connects TRBV5-6 to TRBJ1-2; 7 positions agree with TRBD1. The germline gives CDR1 SGHDT, CDR2 YYEEEE. With V trimmed by 3 bases and J by 8 bases, 10 bases remained unmatched. The CDR3 runs to 14 residues. CDR3: CASSWDRSTGGYTF. The CDR3, as DNA: TGTGCCAGCAGCTGGGACAGATCCACTGGAGGCTACACCTTC. The full variable domain, in which reference TRBV5-6 and TRBJ1-2 provide the parts outside the CDR3, is DAGVTQSPTHLIKTRGQQVTLRCSPKSGHDTVSWYQQALGQGPQFIFQYYEEEERQRGNFPDRFSGHQFPNYSSELNVNALLLGDSALYLCASSWDRSTGGYTFGSGTRLTVV.

The J gene is TRBJ2-7, the V gene TRBV5-1; 8 nucleotides align to TRBD2. This CDR3 comprises 14 residues. V dropped 2 bases and J dropped 6; count of bases not matched to a gene: 7. CDR1 and CDR2 (germline): SGHRS, YFSETQ. The CDR3 bases are TGCGCCAGCAGCTTACTAGCGGCTGCTGGCGAGCAGTACTTC. Its protein is CASSLLAAAGEQYF.

The chain links TRBV2 to TRBJ2-1; 9 bases agree with TRBD2. The J segment lost 4 bases and the V segment lost 4 bases, leaving 8 bases of the junction unmatched. CDR1 is SNHLY, CDR2 FYNNEI, per germline. The CDR3 length is 16 residues. The CDR3 is CASSVGREGLYNEQFF. The CDR3 DNA reads as TGTGCCAGCAGTGTAGGGCGGGAGGGCCTTTACAATGAGCAGTTCTTC.

In its sample, this clone was seen once. The rearrangement uses TRBV28 and TRBJ2-3; 9 bases are a match to TRBD2. This CDR3 is built from 15 residues. Germline V gene sequence: CDR1 MDHEN, CDR2 SYDVKM. V shed 5 bases, J shed 4 bases, and the junction held 7 bases outside the gene matches. In DNA form, the CDR3 reads TGTGCCAGCAGTCCGCGGGGGGGCCCCCCAGATACGCAGTATTTT. Protein product: CASSPRGGPPDTQYF.